This section outlines one T cell receptor beta chain sequence together with its context. What antigen it recognizes has not been identified. No much larger clone exists at a distance of one base, and base qualities are not known. TCRbeta CDR3 regions were amplified from genomic DNA using the immunoSEQ Assay, a bias-controlled multiplex PCR. Per the source publication's procedure: Within the assay, amplification of reference gene primers was used to estimate how many nucleated cells each sample contained. To quantify the absolute abundance of each unique TCRbeta CDR3 rearrangement, sequence reads were collapsed and filtered. For each sample, productive Simpson clonality was calculated as the square root of Simpson's diversity index over productive rearrangements. Drawn from immuneACCESS, this table holds only the in-frame rearrangements with V and J called that TCRdb kept. Clones are partly lost; checked studies trace under half to an unresolved V gene and leave the rest unexplained. Clone size and the V and J calls come from that table; the DNA yielded D and trimming. Counted in this sample were roughly 150,000 clones; approximately 91% of them appeared once. Jointly, the top ten make up almost 5% of the sample.

This sample was included in a study of blood T cell repertoires in COVID-19 (TCRdb year 2020). General notes on the study: Samples covering the acute and convalescent phases of COVID-19 were provided by collaborators in the United States, Italy and Spain. The material from the prospective study consisted of cDNA or gDNA derived from T cells, B-cell-depleted T cells, or PBMCs. Subjects who had been exposed to COVID-19, were actively infected with it, or had recovered from it provided the deeply sampled blood TCRbeta repertoires that made up the dataset. A freely available public database, intended as a resource for researchers studying the immune response to SARS-CoV-2, is where the repertoires were released. The samples were drawn from two sources: the first 160 participants of the ongoing ImmuneRACE study, and 1,000 to 1,500 subjects contributed by 6 global collaborators. Sample metadata almost always included a de-identified subject ID, COVID-19 status, age in years and sex. Where available, HLA class I and class II types were obtained from metadata supplied by the sample provider rather than from assay-based typing. The paper's findings and limits, for the study overall: The amount of clinical and demographic metadata varied by source and participant and was provided uncurated.

The CDR3 sequence holds 14 residues, the cysteine and phenylalanine included. Left in the record is the CDR3 DNA by itself, 42 bases read in frame from the first base. Cut back by 3 bases and 3 bases, the V and J ends lie 8 bases apart. CDR1 is given as SGHTA and CDR2 as FQGNSA, both from the germline V gene. At one collaborating source in Seattle, patients were enrolled during active infection and were followed longitudinally through the course of disease. The collaborating institutions used their own protocols to collect whole blood in K2EDTA tubes. For TCRbeta analysis, collaborators shipped samples as frozen whole blood, isolated PBMCs, or DNA extracted from either of those sample types.

Sequencing used peripheral blood. The TCR comes from a man between 18 and 29 years old with COVID-19, enrolled during active disease. Recombination connected TRBV7-2 to TRBJ2-2; D gene: possibly TRBD1, on 5 matching bases. The nucleotides read TGTGCCAGCAGCTTGGGGCAACACACCGGGGAGCTGTTTTTT. This sequence encodes CASSLGQHTGELFF.